This T cell receptor (beta chain) comes out of a study of identical twins. Study-wide points: The study found excess low generation probability among twin-shared out-of-frame alpha sequences.

This clonotype was seen a handful of times. Antigen unknown. V was clipped by 4 bases and J by 4 bases; unmatched bases: 6. The CDR3 has 15 residues. The germline gives CDR1 SGHRS, CDR2 YFSETQ. TCRdb redid the calling of the 5' RACE reads with MiXCR, one entry per CDR3 protein. This table has about 530,000 distinct CDR3 sequences, approximately 20% appearing once. The same sample was also used in a study of yellow fever vaccine responses in identical twins.

The TCR sequence derives from a woman younger than 35 in good health. The gene calls are TRBV5-1 and TRBJ2-2, with TRBD2 identical over 8 bases. The sequencing input was CD4+ T cells sorted from blood. Here the CDR3 reads CASSPLRGGTGELFF. The CDR3 DNA reads TGCGCCAGCAGCCCCCTCCGGGGGGGCACCGGGGAGCTGTTTTTT.